The entry that follows covers one T cell receptor beta chain sequence. The antigen remains undetermined. The sample comes from a study of T cell responses to AZD1222 COVID-19 vaccine. Study conclusions and caveats: Among the donors, most were white British and more were female, and clonal diversity was possibly underestimated.

Trimming took 3 bases from V and 4 from J; bases not matched to a gene: 4. This CDR3 is 14 amino acids long. CDR1 and CDR2 (germline): SGDLS, YYNGEE. Clones were read by immunoSEQ multiplex PCR, and TCRdb kept only the in-frame ones, dropping some. The sample contains 100,000 to 140,000 clones, 70% to 90% of which appear only once. The clonotype was recovered from an adult in good health. The input for sequencing was peripheral blood, taken on day 0 of AZD1222 vaccination. J is TRBJ2-5 and V is TRBV9; 9 bases are a match to TRBD1. As DNA, the CDR3 is TGTGCCAGCAGCGACACAGGGGGCTTAGAGACCCAGTACTTC. Protein product: CASSDTGGLETQYF. The variable domain in full, with the rest retrieved from reference TRBV9 and TRBJ2-5, is DSGVTQTPKHLITATGQRVTLRCSPRSGDLSVYWYQQSLDQGLQFLIQYYNGEERAKGNILERFSAQQFPDLHSELNLSSLELGDSALYFCASSDTGGLETQYFGPGTRLLVL.